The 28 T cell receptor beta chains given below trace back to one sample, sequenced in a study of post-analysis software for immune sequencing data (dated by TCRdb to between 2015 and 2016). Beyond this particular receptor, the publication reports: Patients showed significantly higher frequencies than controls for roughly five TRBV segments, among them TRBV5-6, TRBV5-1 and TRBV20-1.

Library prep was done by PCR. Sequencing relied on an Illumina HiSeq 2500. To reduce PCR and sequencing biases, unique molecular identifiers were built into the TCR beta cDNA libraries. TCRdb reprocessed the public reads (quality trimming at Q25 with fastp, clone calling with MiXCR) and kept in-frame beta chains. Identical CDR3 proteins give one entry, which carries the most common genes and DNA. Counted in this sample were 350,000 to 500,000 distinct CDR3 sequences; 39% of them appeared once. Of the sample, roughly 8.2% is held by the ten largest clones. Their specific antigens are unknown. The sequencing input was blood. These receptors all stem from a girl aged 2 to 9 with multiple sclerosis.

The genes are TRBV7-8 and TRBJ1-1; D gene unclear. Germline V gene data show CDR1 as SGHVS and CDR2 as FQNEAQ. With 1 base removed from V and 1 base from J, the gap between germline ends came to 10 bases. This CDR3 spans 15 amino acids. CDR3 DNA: TGTGCCAGCAGCTTAGAAGGACGGGCGAACACTGAAGCTTTCTTT. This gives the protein CASSLEGRANTEAFF. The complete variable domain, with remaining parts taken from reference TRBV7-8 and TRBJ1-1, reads GAGVSQSPRYKVAKRGQDVALRCDPISGHVSLFWYQQALGQGPEFLTYFQNEAQLDKSGLPSDRFFAERPEGSVSTLKIQRTQQEDSAVYLCASSLEGRANTEAFFGQGTRLTVV.

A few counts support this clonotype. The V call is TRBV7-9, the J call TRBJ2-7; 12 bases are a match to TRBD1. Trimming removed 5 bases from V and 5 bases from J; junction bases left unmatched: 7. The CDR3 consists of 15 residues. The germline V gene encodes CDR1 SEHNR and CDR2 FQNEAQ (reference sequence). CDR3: CASSGRDRGLDEQYF. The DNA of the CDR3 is TGTGCCAGCAGCGGGCGGGACAGGGGGCTTGACGAGCAGTACTTC. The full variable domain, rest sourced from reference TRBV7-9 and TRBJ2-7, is DTGVSQNPRHKITKRGQNVTFRCDPISEHNRLYWYRQTLGQGPEFLTYFQNEAQLEKSRLLSDRFSAERPKGSFSTLEIQRTEQGDSAMYLCASSGRDRGLDEQYFGPGTRLTVT.

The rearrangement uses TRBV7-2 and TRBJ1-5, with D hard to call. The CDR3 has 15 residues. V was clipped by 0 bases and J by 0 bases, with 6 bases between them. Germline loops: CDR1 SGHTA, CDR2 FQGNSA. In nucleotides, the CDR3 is TGTGCCAGCAGCTTAGCGTCAAATAGCAATCAGCCCCAGCATTTT. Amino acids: CASSLASNSNQPQHF.

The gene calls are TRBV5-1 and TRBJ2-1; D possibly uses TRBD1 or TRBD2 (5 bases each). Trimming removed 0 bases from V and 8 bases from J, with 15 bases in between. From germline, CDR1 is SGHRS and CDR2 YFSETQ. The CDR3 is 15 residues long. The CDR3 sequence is CASSLEFGALHEQFF. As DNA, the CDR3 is TGCGCCAGCAGCTTGGAATTCGGGGCCCTCCATGAGCAGTTCTTC.

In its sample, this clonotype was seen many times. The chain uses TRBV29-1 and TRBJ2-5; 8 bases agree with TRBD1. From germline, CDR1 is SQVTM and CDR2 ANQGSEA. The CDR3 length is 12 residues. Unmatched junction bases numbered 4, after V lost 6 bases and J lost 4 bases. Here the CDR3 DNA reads TGCAGCGTCGGACAGGGTAGAGAGACCCAGTACTTC. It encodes CSVGQGRETQYF.

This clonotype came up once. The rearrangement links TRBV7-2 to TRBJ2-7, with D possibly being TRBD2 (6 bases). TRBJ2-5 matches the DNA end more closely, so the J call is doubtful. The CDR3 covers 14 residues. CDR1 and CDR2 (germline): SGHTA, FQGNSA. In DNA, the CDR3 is TGTGCCAGCAGCCCAGTTTGGGGGGTCGAGACCCAGTACTTC. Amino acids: CASSPVWGVETQYF.

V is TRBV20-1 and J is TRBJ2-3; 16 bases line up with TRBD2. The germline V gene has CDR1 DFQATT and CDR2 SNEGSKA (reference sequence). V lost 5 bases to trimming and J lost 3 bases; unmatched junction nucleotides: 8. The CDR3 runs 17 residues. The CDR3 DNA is TGCAGTGCTTCCGGGACTAGCGGGGGGGCCCGTACAGATACGCAGTATTTT. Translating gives CSASGTSGGARTDTQYF.

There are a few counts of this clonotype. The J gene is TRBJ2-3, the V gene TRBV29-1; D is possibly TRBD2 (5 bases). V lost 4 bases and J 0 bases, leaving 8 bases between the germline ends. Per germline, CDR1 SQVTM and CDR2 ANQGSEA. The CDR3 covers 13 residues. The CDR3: CSVVGGSTDTQYF. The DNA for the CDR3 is TGCAGCGTTGTGGGCGGGAGCACAGATACGCAGTATTTT.

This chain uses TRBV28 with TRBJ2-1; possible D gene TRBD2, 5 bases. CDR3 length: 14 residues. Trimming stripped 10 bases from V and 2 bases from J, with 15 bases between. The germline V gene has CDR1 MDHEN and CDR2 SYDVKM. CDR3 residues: CATAWRAAYNEQFF. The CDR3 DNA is TGTGCCACCGCTTGGCGGGCAGCCTACAATGAGCAGTTCTTC.

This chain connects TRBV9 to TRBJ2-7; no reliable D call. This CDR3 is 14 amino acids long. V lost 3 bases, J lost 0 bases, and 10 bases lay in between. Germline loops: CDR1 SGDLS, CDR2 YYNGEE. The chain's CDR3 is CASSGGVSSYEQYF. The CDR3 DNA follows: TGTGCCAGCAGCGGTGGGGTGAGCTCCTACGAGCAGTACTTC. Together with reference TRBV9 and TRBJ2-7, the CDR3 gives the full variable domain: DSGVTQTPKHLITATGQRVTLRCSPRSGDLSVYWYQQSLDQGLQFLIQYYNGEERAKGNILERFSAQQFPDLHSELNLSSLELGDSALYFCASSGGVSSYEQYFGPGTRLTVT.

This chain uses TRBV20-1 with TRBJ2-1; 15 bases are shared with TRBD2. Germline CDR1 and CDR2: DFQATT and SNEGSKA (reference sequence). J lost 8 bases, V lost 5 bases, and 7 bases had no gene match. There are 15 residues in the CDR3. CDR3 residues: CSALPGLAGGYEQFF. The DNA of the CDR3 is TGCAGTGCTCTACCGGGACTAGCGGGAGGCTATGAGCAGTTCTTC.

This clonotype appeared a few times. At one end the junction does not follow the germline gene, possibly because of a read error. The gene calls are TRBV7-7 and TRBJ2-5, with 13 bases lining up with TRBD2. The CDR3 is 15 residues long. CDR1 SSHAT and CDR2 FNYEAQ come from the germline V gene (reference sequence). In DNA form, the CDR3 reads TGTGCTAGCAGCTTAGGGACTAGCGGGAAAGAGACCCAGTACTTC. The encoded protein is CASSLGTSGKETQYF.

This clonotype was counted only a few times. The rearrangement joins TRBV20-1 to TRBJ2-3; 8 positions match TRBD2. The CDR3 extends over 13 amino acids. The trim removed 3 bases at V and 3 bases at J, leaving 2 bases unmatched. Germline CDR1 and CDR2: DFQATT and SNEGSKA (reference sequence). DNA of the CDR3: TGCAGTGCTAGCGGGGGGGCAACAGATACGCAGTATTTT. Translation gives CSASGGATDTQYF.

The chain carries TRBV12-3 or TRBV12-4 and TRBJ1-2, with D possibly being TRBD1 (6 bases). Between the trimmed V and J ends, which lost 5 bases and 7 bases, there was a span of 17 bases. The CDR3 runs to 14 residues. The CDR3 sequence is CASSGTPGAPGYTF. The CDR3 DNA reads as TGTGCCAGCAGTGGGACCCCAGGGGCGCCTGGCTACACCTTC.

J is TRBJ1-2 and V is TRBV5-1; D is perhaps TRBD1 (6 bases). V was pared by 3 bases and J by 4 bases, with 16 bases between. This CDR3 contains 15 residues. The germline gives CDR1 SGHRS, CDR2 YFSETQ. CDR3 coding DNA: TGCGCCAGCAGCTGGTCAGACTCAGGGGTCTATGGCTACACCTTC. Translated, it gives CASSWSDSGVYGYTF. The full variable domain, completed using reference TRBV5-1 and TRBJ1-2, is KAGVTQTPRYLIKTRGQQVTLSCSPISGHRSVSWYQQTPGQGLQFLFEYFSETQRNKGNFPGRFSGRQFSNSRSEMNVSTLELGDSALYLCASSWSDSGVYGYTFGSGTRLTVV.

The CDR3 region is CASSLGRGDQPQHF. CDR3 bases: TGTGCCAGCAGTTTAGGGAGGGGCGATCAGCCCCAGCATTTT. The chain combines TRBV12-3 or TRBV12-4 with TRBJ1-5; D might be TRBD1 (5 bases). The CDR3 contains 14 residues. V gave up 1 base and J gave up 5 bases, with 9 bases separating them.

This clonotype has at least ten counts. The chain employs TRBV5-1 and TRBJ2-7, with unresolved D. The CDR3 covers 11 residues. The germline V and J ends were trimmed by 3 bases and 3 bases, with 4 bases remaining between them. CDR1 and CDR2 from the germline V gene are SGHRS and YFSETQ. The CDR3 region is CASSSDYEQYF. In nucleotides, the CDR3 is TGCGCCAGCAGCTCCGACTACGAGCAGTACTTC.

The CDR3 DNA sequence: TGCAGTGCTAGAGGAGGATCAGCGGGGGTTAGGGAGACCCAGTACTTC. It translates to CSARGGSAGVRETQYF. The chain carries TRBV20-1 and TRBJ2-7; 8 bases map to TRBD2. The J call could be wrong; TRBJ2-5 is a better fit for the DNA end. Germline CDR1 DFQATT, CDR2 SNEGSKA (reference sequence). CDR3 length: 16 residues.

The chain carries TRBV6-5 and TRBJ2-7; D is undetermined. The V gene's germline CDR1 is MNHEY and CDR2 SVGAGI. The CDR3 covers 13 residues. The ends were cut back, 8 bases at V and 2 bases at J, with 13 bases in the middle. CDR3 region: CASSRSDPYEQYF. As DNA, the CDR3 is TGTGCCAGCTCTCGGTCCGACCCCTACGAGCAGTACTTC.

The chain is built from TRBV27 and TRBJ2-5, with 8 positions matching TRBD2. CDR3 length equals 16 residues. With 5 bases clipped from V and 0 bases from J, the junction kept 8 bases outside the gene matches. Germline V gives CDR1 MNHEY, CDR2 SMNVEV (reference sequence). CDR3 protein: CASSNGIAGHQETQYF. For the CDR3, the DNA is TGTGCCAGCAGTAACGGTATAGCGGGGCACCAAGAGACCCAGTACTTC.

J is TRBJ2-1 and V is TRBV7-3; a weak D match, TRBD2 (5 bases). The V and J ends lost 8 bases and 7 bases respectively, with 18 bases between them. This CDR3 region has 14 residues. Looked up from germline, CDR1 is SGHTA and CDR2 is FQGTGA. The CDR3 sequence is CASRGGEGNNEQFF. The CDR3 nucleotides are TGTGCCAGCCGCGGAGGAGAGGGTAATAATGAGCAGTTCTTC.

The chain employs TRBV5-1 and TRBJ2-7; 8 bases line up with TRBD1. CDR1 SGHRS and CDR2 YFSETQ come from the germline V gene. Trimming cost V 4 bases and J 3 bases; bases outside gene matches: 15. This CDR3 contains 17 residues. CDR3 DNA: TGCGCCAGCAGCCTTCCGCTCAAATCAGGGGGCAACTACGAGCAGTACTTC. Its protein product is CASSLPLKSGGNYEQYF.

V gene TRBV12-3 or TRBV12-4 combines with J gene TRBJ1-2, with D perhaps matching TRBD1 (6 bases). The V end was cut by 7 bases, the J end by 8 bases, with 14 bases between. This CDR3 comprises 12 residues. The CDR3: CASIPGVGGYTF. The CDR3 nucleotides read TGTGCCAGCATTCCAGGGGTAGGGGGCTACACCTTC.

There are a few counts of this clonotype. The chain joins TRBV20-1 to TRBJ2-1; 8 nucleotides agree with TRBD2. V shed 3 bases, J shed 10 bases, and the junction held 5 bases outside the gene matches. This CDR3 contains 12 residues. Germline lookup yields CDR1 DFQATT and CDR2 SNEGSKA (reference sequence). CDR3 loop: CSASGGVMEQFF. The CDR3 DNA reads TGCAGTGCTAGCGGGGGGGTGATGGAGCAGTTCTTC.

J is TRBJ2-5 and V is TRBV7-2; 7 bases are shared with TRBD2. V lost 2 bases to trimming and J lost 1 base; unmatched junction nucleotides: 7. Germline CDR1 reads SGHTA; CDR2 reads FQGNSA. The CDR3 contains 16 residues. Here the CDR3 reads CASSLFPSGLQETQYF. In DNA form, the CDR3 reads TGTGCCAGCAGCTTATTTCCTAGCGGCCTCCAAGAGACCCAGTACTTC.

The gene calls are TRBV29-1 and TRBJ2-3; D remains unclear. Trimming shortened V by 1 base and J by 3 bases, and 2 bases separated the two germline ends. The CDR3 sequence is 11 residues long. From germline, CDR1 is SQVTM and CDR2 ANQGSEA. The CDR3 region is CSVEATDTQYF. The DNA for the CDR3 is TGCAGCGTTGAAGCGACAGATACGCAGTATTTT.

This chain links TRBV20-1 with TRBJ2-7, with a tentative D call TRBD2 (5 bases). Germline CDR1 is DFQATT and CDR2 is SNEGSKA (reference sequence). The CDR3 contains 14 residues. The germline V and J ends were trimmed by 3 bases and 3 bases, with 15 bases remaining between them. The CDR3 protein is CSASPGFRHYEQYF. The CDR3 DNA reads TGCAGTGCTAGCCCGGGGTTCAGGCACTACGAGCAGTACTTC.

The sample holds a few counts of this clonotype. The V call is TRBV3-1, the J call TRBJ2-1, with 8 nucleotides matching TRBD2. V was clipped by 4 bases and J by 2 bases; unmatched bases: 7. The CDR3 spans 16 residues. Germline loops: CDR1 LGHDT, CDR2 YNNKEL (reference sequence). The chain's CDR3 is CASSLLSGGAYNEQFF. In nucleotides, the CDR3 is TGTGCCAGCAGCCTGTTGAGCGGGGGAGCCTACAATGAGCAGTTCTTC.